The present T cell receptor beta chain was sequenced within a study of siplizumab effects on memory and regulatory T cells. Study results and caveats: Proliferating Tregs from siplizumab cultures lacked functional confirmation of suppression.

On this clone itself: Its cognate antigen is unknown.

The CDR3 sequence is 13 residues long. Germline assignment: CDR1 LGHNT and CDR2 FRNRAP. Deletions cut 1 base from V and 15 bases from J, with 16 bases between. Using immunoSEQ multiplex PCR, the repertoire was profiled, and TCRdb retains in-frame clones only, with some absent. The sample gives 90,000 to 110,000 clones, approximately 94% of which show up once; about 0.34% is in the top ten. The sequencing sample was made of CD4+ T cells sorted from blood. This chain uses TRBV12-5 with TRBJ1-3; tentative D call: TRBD1 (6 bases). The origin of this receptor is a human donor in good health. The CDR3 coding sequence is TGTGCTAGTGGTTTGGCACTAGGGGGACGTGCATATTTT. It yields the protein CASGLALGGRAYF.